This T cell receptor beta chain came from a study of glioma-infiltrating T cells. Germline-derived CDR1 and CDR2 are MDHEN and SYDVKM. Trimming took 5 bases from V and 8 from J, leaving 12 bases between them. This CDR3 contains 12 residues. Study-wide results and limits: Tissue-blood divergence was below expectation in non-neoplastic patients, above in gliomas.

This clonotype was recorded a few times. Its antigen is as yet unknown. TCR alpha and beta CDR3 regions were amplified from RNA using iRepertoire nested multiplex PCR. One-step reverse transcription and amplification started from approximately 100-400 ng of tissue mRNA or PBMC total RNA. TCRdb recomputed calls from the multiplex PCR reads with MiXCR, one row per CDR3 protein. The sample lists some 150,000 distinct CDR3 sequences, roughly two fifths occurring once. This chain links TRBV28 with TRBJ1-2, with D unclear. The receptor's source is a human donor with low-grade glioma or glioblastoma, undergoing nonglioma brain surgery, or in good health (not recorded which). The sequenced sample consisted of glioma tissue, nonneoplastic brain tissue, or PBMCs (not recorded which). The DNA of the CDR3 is TGTGCCAGCAGTCCTAGGCCGGAAGGCTACACCTTC. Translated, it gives CASSPRPEGYTF.